These 5 T cell receptor beta chains came from one sample sequenced in a study of chemoradiotherapy in HPV16-positive cancers. The method was immunoSEQ multiplex PCR; TCRdb's version includes in-frame clones alone and lacks a portion of them. The sample lists approximately 15,000 clones, approximately 80% occurring once. The sample was acquired from a patient who underwent chemoradiotherapy. These receptor sequences come from a human donor with HPV-associated anogenital cancer.

V usage is TRBV6-1 and J usage is TRBJ2-7; D uncertain. This CDR3 region has 12 residues. V was shortened by 3 bases and J by 2 bases, with 5 bases between the two germline ends. Germline-derived CDR1 and CDR2 are MNHNS and SASEGT. The CDR3 region is CASSDRPYEQYF. The CDR3 coding sequence is TGTGCCAGCAGTGATAGGCCCTACGAGCAGTACTTC.

This sequence joins TRBV2 and TRBJ2-7; weak D call: TRBD1 (5 bases). The CDR3 is made up of 14 amino acids. V was trimmed by 4 bases and J by 4 bases, leaving 14 bases between them. The V gene's germline CDR1 is SNHLY and CDR2 FYNNEI. The CDR3 nucleotides read TGTGCCAGCAGTGTGGGGCAGTTGGAGTACGAGCAGTACTTC. Its protein product is CASSVGQLEYEQYF.

This clone was picked up a small number of times. The chain joins TRBV7-9 to TRBJ1-2, with D unresolved. Germline CDR1 is SEHNR and CDR2 is FQNEAQ (reference sequence). The CDR3 is 15 amino acids. V was shortened by 1 base and J by 0 bases, with 9 bases between the two germline ends. The CDR3 reads CASSLGLSANYGYTF. CDR3 coding DNA: TGTGCCAGCAGCTTAGGGCTGTCAGCTAACTATGGCTACACCTTC.

The V gene is TRBV5-6, the J gene TRBJ1-2; the D is unclear. Trimming cost V 0 bases and J 5 bases, with 8 bases left between them. CDR1 and CDR2 (germline): SGHDT, YYEEEE. The length of the CDR3 is 13 residues. The CDR3 nucleotides are TGTGCCAGCAGCTTGGGCCAGGAGTATGGCTACACCTTC. Translated: CASSLGQEYGYTF.

This chain connects TRBV9 to TRBJ2-7; D unresolved. Trimming cost V 4 bases and J 2 bases, with 13 bases left between them. The CDR3 length is 14 residues. In germline, CDR1 is SGDLS, CDR2 YYNGEE. The CDR3 here is CASSPSFGPYEQYF. The CDR3 bases are TGTGCCAGCAGCCCCTCGTTCGGCCCCTACGAGCAGTACTTC.